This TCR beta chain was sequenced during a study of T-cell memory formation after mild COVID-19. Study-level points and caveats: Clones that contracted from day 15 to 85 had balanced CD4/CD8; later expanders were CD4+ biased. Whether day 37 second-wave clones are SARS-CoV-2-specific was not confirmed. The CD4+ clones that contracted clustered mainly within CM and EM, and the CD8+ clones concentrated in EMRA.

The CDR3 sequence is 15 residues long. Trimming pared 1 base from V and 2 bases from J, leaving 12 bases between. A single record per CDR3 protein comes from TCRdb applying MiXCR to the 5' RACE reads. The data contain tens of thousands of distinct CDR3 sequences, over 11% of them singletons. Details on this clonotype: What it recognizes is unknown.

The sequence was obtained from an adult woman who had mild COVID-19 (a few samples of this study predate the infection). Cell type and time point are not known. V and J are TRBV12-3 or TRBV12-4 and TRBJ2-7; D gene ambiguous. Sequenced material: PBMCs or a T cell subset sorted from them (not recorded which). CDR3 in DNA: TGTGCCAGCAGTTTAGGGGCAGGCGCTACCTACGAGCAGTACTTC. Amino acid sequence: CASSLGAGATYEQYF.